Given below is one T cell receptor beta chain in context. The target of this receptor is not known. Within one base of it there is no much larger clone, and no base qualities were kept. Using the deep immunoSEQ assay, TCR CDR3 regions were amplified from genomic DNA by multiplex PCR. Extracted genomic DNA from each cell subset was distributed evenly across all wells of several immunoSEQ 96-well plates, and each plate was treated as a replicate. For sorted subsets, each replicate PCR was loaded with around 220 ng genomic DNA, equivalent to 25,000 to 30,000 T cell genomes. The purified libraries were quantified using a Qubit 3.0 fluorometer, sized with a Bioanalyzer 2100, and then quantified again using the KAPA Library Quantification kit. Every immunoSEQ 96-well plate was sequenced on a separate single-read 150-cycle Illumina NextSeq 550 flow cell. The authors' pipeline ran thus. The immunoSEQ output contained only junctional sequences without quality scores, so filtering could not match that applied to full-length reads. To assign V/J genes and CDR3, sequences were annotated against IMGT germline references using PyIR, a Python wrapper for IgBLAST v1.9. Any read was removed if the V/J assignment was weak (E-value above 1e-6), the CDR3 was missing, or the read contained stop codons, out-of-frame junctions, or ambiguous translated residues. V3J clonotypes were defined as sequences sharing the same inferred V gene, J gene, and CDR3 amino acid sequence. Percentage overlap between repertoires was calculated by dividing the number of shared unique clonotypes by the size of the smaller repertoire. RTK rarefaction, the Chao1 estimator, and Recon v2.1 estimates of unobserved clonotypes were used to assess repertoire richness. Generation probabilities were computed with OLGA for all TCRbeta clonotypes obtained by the gDNA method from a handful of donors. TCRdb limited this immuneACCESS table to in-frame rearrangements with V and J called. A share of clones is missing; checked studies link under half to unresolved V genes, and the rest is unexplained. Clone size and the V and J calls come from that table; the DNA yielded D and trimming. A total of 2 million to 2.5 million clones appear in this sample, approximately 95% of them only once. The ten largest account for roughly 0.13% of the sample.

This sample was taken from a study of shared clonotypes between healthy human individuals (dated by TCRdb to 2018 to 2020). With respect to the entire study: A couple of women and a few men aged 18 to 49 years were included in the cohort. Per donor, three plates each were used for CD4 naive and CD4 memory, two for CD8 naive, and one for CD8 memory. To estimate repertoire size and how much clonotype sharing occurs between individuals, the study deeply sequenced the blood TCR repertoires of a handful of healthy adults. Libraries were prepared and TCR repertoires were sequenced by different laboratories using diverse techniques, in order to increase sequencing depth and limit assay-specific biases. Between about 0.9 and 8.9 billion PBMCs per donor were obtained by leukapheresis. The investigation overall reported the following: Pairwise subsampling led to the expectation that sequencing depth would affect the degree of clonotype sharing among donors. Only blood was sampled, and tissue TCR repertoires likely differ from those in blood. Even with the large sequencing depth, rarefaction of the sorted-subset datasets indicated that sequencing was incomplete. Across four donors, about 4.5% of naive CD4, roughly 3.4% of naive CD8, around 2.5% of memory CD4, and under 0.45% of memory CD8 clonotypes were shared. The small number of donors limited the genetic and exposure-history diversity represented. Compared with non-shared clonotypes, clonotypes shared by all four sorted-subset donors had higher generation probabilities. Larger estimated clonotype richness was generally found for naive subsets than for memory subsets.

The CDR3 holds 15 amino acids from the cysteine to the phenylalanine. The retained sequence is limited to the CDR3, 45 bases, with the frame set at the first base. V ends up 6 bases short and J 8 bases short, with an unmatched junction base count of 12. CDR1 and CDR2 were assigned from the germline V gene as MDHEN and SYDVKM. The donors were healthy, HIV-negative adults with no recently reported acute infections or vaccinations. All donors were Caucasian adults living in Nashville, Tennessee, USA. CD4+ T cells were enriched by magnetic negative selection, after which naive cells were positively selected on CD45RA and the negative fraction was taken as the memory subset. After blood collection by leukapheresis, PBMCs were isolated using Ficoll-Histopaque density gradient centrifugation and then cryopreserved in the vapor phase of liquid nitrogen. Analytical flow cytometry was used to check the purity and quantity of every magnetically sorted T cell population. Genomic DNA was isolated from each sorted fraction and quantified by UV absorbance on a Nanodrop 2000c.

Sequenced: naive CD4+ T cells sorted from blood. The cell subset or site label for this specimen denotes: CD45RA+ positively selected. The chain employs TRBV28 and TRBJ1-4, and TRBD1 matches 7 of the central bases. The sequence was collected from a man between 18 and 35 years old in good health. The DNA sequence is as follows: TGTGCCAGCAGCCTAATGACAGGGCTTAAGGAAAAACTGTTTTTT. This gives the protein CASSLMTGLKEKLFF.